This is a list of T cell receptor beta chains from one sample in a study of blood T cell repertoires in COVID-19. Profiled with immunoSEQ multiplex PCR; TCRdb holds only in-frame clones, not every one. Here the sample spans roughly 81,000 clones, around 80% being singletons. Specimen: peripheral blood. These receptors came from a man older than 75 with active or convalescent COVID-19. Both conserved end residues are part of each CDR3. The D gene is left open where the match is weak. Where a row states a size, it is once, few, many or the class of an expanded clone; other rows omit it.

TRBD2	TRBJ2-3	.	TRBV11-3	CASSSLTSGGADTQYF	TGTGCCAGCAGCTCCTTGACTAGCGGGGGGGCGGATACGCAGTATTTT
.	TRBJ2-7	.	TRBV3-1/TRBV3-2	CASSQVKMSGCTYEQYF	TGTGCCAGCAGCCAAGTAAAGATGAGCGGCTGCACCTACGAGCAGTACTTC
.	TRBJ1-1	.	TRBV5-6	CASSPEGVDTEAFF	TGTGCCAGCAGCCCGGAGGGCGTAGACACTGAAGCTTTCTTT
TRBD2	TRBJ2-1	.	TRBV18	CASSPPGLAGGNEQFF	TGTGCCAGCTCACCGCCGGGACTAGCGGGAGGTAATGAGCAGTTCTTC
.	TRBJ1-5	.	TRBV24-1	CATSDSRRDQPQHF	TGTGCCACCAGTGACTCCAGGAGGGACCAGCCCCAGCATTTT
.	TRBJ2-5	.	TRBV29-1	CSVRTDQETQYF	TGCAGCGTACGGACAGACCAAGAGACCCAGTACTTC
TRBD1	TRBJ1-2	few	TRBV30	CAWSEDRAGYTF	TGTGCCTGGAGTGAAGACAGGGCCGGCTACACCTTC
.	TRBJ1-2	once	TRBV29-1	CSSGETGYGYTF	TGCAGCTCTGGGGAGACAGGTTATGGCTACACCTTC
TRBD2	TRBJ2-3	once	TRBV10-3	CAITASGAQGTDTQYF	TGTGCCATCACAGCTAGCGGGGCCCAGGGCACAGATACGCAGTATTTT
.	TRBJ2-7	.	TRBV3-1/TRBV3-2	CASRLGQSYEQYF	TGTGCCAGCAGGTTAGGACAGTCCTACGAGCAGTACTTC
TRBD1	TRBJ2-7	.	TRBV10-2	CASSDGGQGAYEQYF	TGCGCCAGCAGTGATGGCGGTCAGGGGGCTTACGAGCAGTACTTC
.	TRBJ1-1	.	TRBV5-1	CASSLGGKNTEAFF	TGCGCCAGCAGCTTGGGAGGGAAGAACACTGAAGCTTTCTTT
.	TRBJ1-1	.	TRBV18	CASSPSSQGYTEAFF	TGTGCCAGCTCACCGAGTTCCCAGGGTTACACTGAAGCTTTCTTT
TRBD1	TRBJ1-1	.	TRBV7-9	CASRPPGQKNTEAFF	TGTGCCAGCAGACCACCGGGACAGAAGAACACTGAAGCTTTCTTT
TRBD1	TRBJ1-5	once	TRBV28	CASSTLHSQGVLGQPQHF	TGTGCCAGCAGCACATTACATTCGCAGGGGGTATTGGGTCAGCCCCAGCATTTT
TRBD2	TRBJ2-1	.	TRBV5-6	CASSPLSGRAGNEQFF	TGTGCCAGCAGCCCCCTTAGCGGGAGGGCCGGGAATGAGCAGTTCTTC
.	TRBJ1-1	.	TRBV3-1/TRBV3-2	CASSQESYMNTEAFF	TGTGCCAGCAGCCAAGAAAGTTACATGAACACTGAAGCTTTCTTT
TRBD1	TRBJ2-1	.	TRBV9	CASSVRDSLYNEQFF	TGTGCCAGCAGCGTCCGGGACAGCCTCTACAATGAGCAGTTCTTC
TRBD1	TRBJ2-3	.	TRBV2	CASSSTGGIDTQYF	TGTGCCAGCAGTTCGACAGGGGGCATAGATACGCAGTATTTT
.	TRBJ1-4	few	TRBV7-2	CASSLEWSGKLFF	TGTGCCAGCAGCTTAGAATGGTCCGGAAAACTGTTTTTT
TRBD2	TRBJ2-3	.	TRBV27	CASSLSTSGGPDTQYF	TGTGCCAGCAGTCTCTCGACTAGCGGGGGCCCAGATACGCAGTATTTT
.	TRBJ1-4	.	TRBV7-2	CASSLGRADNEKLFF	TGTGCCAGCAGCTTAGGGAGGGCTGATAATGAAAAACTGTTTTTT
TRBD2	TRBJ2-3	.	TRBV9	CASSARTSGGASTDTQYF	TGTGCCAGCAGCGCCAGGACTAGCGGGGGGGCTAGCACAGATACGCAGTATTTT
.	TRBJ2-7	.	TRBV4-1	CASSQTQGYYEQYF	TGCGCCAGCAGCCAGACACAAGGTTACTACGAGCAGTACTTC
.	TRBJ2-5	.	TRBV7-9	CASSPTYRGGTQYF	TGTGCCAGCAGCCCCACTTACAGGGGGGGGACCCAGTACTTC
TRBD1	TRBJ1-5	.	TRBV6-5	CASTKGTGDHQPQHF	TGTGCCAGCACCAAAGGGACAGGGGACCATCAGCCCCAGCATTTT
.	TRBJ2-7	.	TRBV27	CASSLSGSPYEQYF	TGTGCCAGCAGTTTATCAGGGAGTCCCTACGAGCAGTACTTC
.	TRBJ1-1	few	TRBV28	CASSLWNPTGSEAFF	TGTGCCAGCAGTTTATGGAACCCGACAGGATCTGAAGCTTTCTTT
TRBD1	TRBJ2-7	once	TRBV5-4	CASTRDRNDEQYF	TGTGCCAGCACTAGGGACAGGAACGACGAGCAGTACTTC
TRBD1	TRBJ2-7	.	TRBV28	CASSIGTGDLIRYF	TGTGCCAGCAGTATCGGGACAGGGGATTTAATTCGGTACTTC
.	TRBJ1-5	.	TRBV2	CASSPLGAVGPQHF	TGTGCCAGCAGCCCCCTGGGGGCGGTGGGGCCCCAGCATTTT
.	TRBJ2-7	.	TRBV27	CASSSGGAHEQYF	TGTGCCAGCAGTTCTGGGGGGGCCCACGAGCAGTACTTC
.	TRBJ1-3	.	TRBV19	CASSYQGNTIYF	TGTGCCAGTAGTTATCAGGGAAACACCATATATTTT
.	TRBJ1-2	.	TRBV5-4	CASSLVGQGGYGYTF	TGTGCCAGCAGCTTGGTTGGGCAGGGAGGCTATGGCTACACCTTC
TRBD2	TRBJ2-3	.	TRBV3-1/TRBV3-2	CASSQAAGGFATQYF	TGTGCCAGCAGCCAAGCTGCGGGGGGCTTTGCTACGCAGTATTTT
TRBD1	TRBJ1-1	.	TRBV5-1	CASSLGRPGGYSTEAFF	TGCGCCAGCAGCTTGGGACGCCCAGGGGGATATAGCACTGAAGCTTTCTTT
TRBD1	TRBJ2-7	.	TRBV28	CASGQESLYEQYF	TGTGCCAGTGGACAGGAAAGCCTCTACGAGCAGTACTTC
.	TRBJ2-5	.	TRBV5-1	CASSRTGRVETQYF	TGCGCCAGCAGCCGAACAGGGAGAGTGGAGACCCAGTACTTC
TRBD1	TRBJ1-1	.	TRBV28	CASSLGNRGESEAFF	TGTGCCAGCAGTTTGGGTAACAGGGGGGAGTCTGAAGCTTTCTTT
TRBD1	TRBJ1-6	.	TRBV10-3	CAISQTGDLNSPLHF	TGTGCCATCAGCCAGACAGGGGATTTGAATTCACCCCTCCACTTT
TRBD2	TRBJ2-7	.	TRBV5-6	CASSFGTRGYEQYF	TGTGCCAGCAGCTTCGGGACTAGAGGCTACGAGCAGTACTTC
TRBD2	TRBJ2-5	once	TRBV6-2/TRBV6-3	CASRPTSAQETQYF	TGTGCCAGCAGGCCTACTAGCGCCCAAGAGACCCAGTACTTC
TRBD1	TRBJ2-2	.	TRBV30	CAWPGQVNTGELFF	TGTGCCTGGCCGGGACAGGTGAACACCGGGGAGCTGTTTTTT
.	TRBJ1-1	.	TRBV14	CASSLDRHTEAFF	TGTGCCAGCAGCCTCGACAGGCATACTGAAGCTTTCTTT
.	TRBJ1-4	.	TRBV19	CASSIQGRELFF	TGTGCCAGTAGTATTCAGGGTCGGGAACTGTTTTTT
TRBD1	TRBJ1-6	.	TRBV20-1	CSASPGQASSNSPLHF	TGCAGTGCTAGTCCTGGACAGGCCAGTTCTAATTCACCCCTCCACTTT
TRBD2	TRBJ2-1	.	TRBV4-1	CASSRWLAEPYNEQFF	TGCGCCAGCAGTCGGTGGCTAGCGGAACCCTACAATGAGCAGTTCTTC
.	TRBJ2-3	.	TRBV10-3	CATGGGGDTQYF	TGTGCCACAGGAGGGGGGGGAGATACGCAGTATTTT
TRBD2	TRBJ2-3	.	TRBV3-1/TRBV3-2	CASSLGLTAGGGDTQYF	TGTGCCAGCAGCCTAGGCCTGACGGCGGGAGGTGGAGATACGCAGTATTTT
TRBD1	TRBJ2-7	.	TRBV5-4	CASSVPDRGVGEQYF	TGTGCCAGCAGCGTCCCCGACAGGGGGGTAGGGGAGCAGTACTTC
TRBD1	TRBJ2-7	few	TRBV18	CASSPGQGDEQYF	TGTGCCAGCTCACCCGGACAGGGAGACGAGCAGTACTTC